One and the same sample provided the 26 T cell receptor beta chains below, sequenced in a study of cytomegalovirus exposure and HLA in healthy donors. PCR was performed using 60 Vbeta and 13 Jbeta primers. The assay was immunoSEQ multiplex PCR, and TCRdb's table has in-frame clones only and misses some. The table includes over 200,000 clones, 77% detected once. The sequenced sample consisted of PBMCs. These receptors all stem from a woman in her sixties in good health and CMV-seropositive.

Here the CDR3 DNA reads TGTGCCAGCTCCCAGACTAGCGGGAGAGAGGTTGAGCAGTTCTTC. As protein: CASSQTSGREVEQFF. This chain links TRBV18 with TRBJ2-1, with 12 bases identical to TRBD2. The junction had 9 bases not matched to a gene; V was cut back by 6 bases and J by 9 bases. This CDR3 contains 15 residues. Germline CDR1 KGHSH, CDR2 LQKENI.

The chain employs TRBV28 and TRBJ1-1; TRBD1 agrees at 7 bases. From germline, CDR1 is MDHEN and CDR2 SYDVKM. V was pared by 5 bases and J by 7 bases, with 19 bases of the junction left unmatched. The CDR3 contains 17 residues. This CDR3 is CASSPPRQGRGPLEAFF. The CDR3, as DNA: TGTGCCAGCAGTCCACCCCGACAGGGTCGGGGGCCTCTTGAAGCTTTCTTT.

This clone was recorded a few times. The V gene is TRBV30, the J gene TRBJ2-3, with 11 bases fitting TRBD2. Germline V gene lookup returns CDR1 GTSNPN and CDR2 SVGIG (reference sequence). This CDR3 region has 17 residues. The V segment lost 3 bases and the J segment 5 bases; nucleotides outside the gene matches: 13. CDR3 nucleotides: TGTGCCTGGAGACAGGGGCCGGGGCTAGCGGGAGGAGATACGCAGTATTTT. It yields the protein CAWRQGPGLAGGDTQYF.

The CDR3 spells CASSDLTGGNIQYF. The CDR3, as DNA: TGTGCCAGCAGTGATCTGACAGGGGGAAACATTCAGTACTTC. The chain joins TRBV6-5 to TRBJ2-4; 9 nucleotides agree with TRBD1. The CDR3 length is 14 residues. V gave up 5 bases and J gave up 6 bases; unmatched junction bases: 5. Looked up from germline, CDR1 is MNHEY and CDR2 is SVGAGI.

The J gene is TRBJ1-2, the V gene TRBV5-1; 7 bases match TRBD1. Germline V gene data show CDR1 as SGHRS and CDR2 as YFSETQ. The CDR3 is 15 amino acids. Unmatched junction bases numbered 11, after V lost 5 bases and J lost 4 bases. The CDR3 loop reads CASSQGQVGSYGYTF. In DNA, the CDR3 is TGCGCCAGCAGTCAAGGACAGGTTGGTAGCTATGGCTACACCTTC.

V gene TRBV4-3 combines with J gene TRBJ2-5; 14 nucleotides align to TRBD2. Germline V lookup: CDR1 LGHNA, CDR2 YSLEER. V dropped 1 base and J dropped 4; count of bases not matched to a gene: 8. The length of the CDR3 is 18 residues. The CDR3 DNA reads as TGCGCCAGCAGCCAAGGAGGGACTAGCGGGGGCCAGGGAGAGACCCAGTACTTC. This encodes CASSQGGTSGGQGETQYF.

This clone was counted a few times. The chain combines TRBV5-1 with TRBJ2-3; 15 bases line up with TRBD2. The germline gives CDR1 SGHRS, CDR2 YFSETQ. V was clipped by 2 bases and J by 4 bases; unmatched bases: 8. The CDR3 contains 18 residues. CDR3 sequence: CASSFKGLAGGSSDTQYF. DNA for the CDR3: TGCGCCAGCAGCTTTAAGGGACTAGCGGGAGGCTCCTCAGATACGCAGTATTTT.

This chain connects TRBV29-1 to TRBJ2-7; D is unresolved. The CDR3 is 13 amino acids. The germline V gene has CDR1 SQVTM and CDR2 ANQGSEA. V shed 4 bases and J shed 6 bases, with 16 bases lying between them. CDR3 sequence: CSVGLFSSGEQYF. CDR3 nucleotide sequence: TGCAGCGTTGGCTTATTTTCCTCGGGCGAGCAGTACTTC.

The chain combines TRBV7-6 with TRBJ1-5; D ambiguous. The V gene lost 0 bases and the J gene lost 9 bases, with 15 bases spanning the gap. From germline, CDR1 is SGHVS and CDR2 FNYEAQ. The CDR3 runs to 15 residues. Here the CDR3 reads CASSLAIGNGGPQHF. Here the CDR3 DNA reads TGTGCCAGCAGCTTAGCGATCGGGAACGGAGGGCCCCAGCATTTT.

This clone is a singleton in its sample. This sequence joins TRBV5-1 and TRBJ1-5; D ambiguous. V dropped 0 bases and J dropped 0 bases, with 7 bases sitting between them. This CDR3 spans 15 amino acids. In germline, CDR1 is SGHRS, CDR2 YFSETQ. CDR3 DNA: TGCGCCAGCAGCTTGGAGCCCTATAGCAATCAGCCCCAGCATTTT. This sequence encodes CASSLEPYSNQPQHF.

This chain uses TRBV11-1 with TRBJ2-7; TRBD1 agrees at 9 bases. V dropped 5 bases and J dropped 5; count of bases not matched to a gene: 7. Per germline, CDR1 SGHAT and CDR2 FQDESV (reference sequence). This CDR3 is built from 14 residues. CDR3: CASSQGTGSDEQYF. CDR3 coding DNA: TGTGCCAGCAGCCAAGGGACAGGGAGCGACGAGCAGTACTTC.

The chain is built from TRBV5-1 and TRBJ2-1; 7 nucleotides align to TRBD2. The CDR3 consists of 15 residues. CDR1 is SGHRS, CDR2 YFSETQ, per germline. The J segment lost 0 bases and the V segment lost 3 bases, leaving 3 bases of the junction unmatched. The CDR3 protein is CASSSTSSSYNEQFF. CDR3 sequence (DNA): TGCGCCAGCAGCTCGACTAGCTCCTCCTACAATGAGCAGTTCTTC.

The V gene is TRBV25-1, the J gene TRBJ2-5, with TRBD2 identical over 8 bases. From germline, CDR1 is MGHDK and CDR2 SYGVNS. This CDR3 has 14 amino acids. Losses at the gene ends were 3 bases for V and 4 bases for J; bases not matched to a gene: 4. The CDR3: CASSDGLAGETQYF. CDR3 DNA sequence: TGTGCCAGCAGTGATGGCCTAGCGGGAGAGACCCAGTACTTC.

V usage is TRBV5-8 and J usage is TRBJ2-2; tentative D call: TRBD2 (5 bases). V was cut by 1 base and J by 7 bases, with 14 bases left in between. The CDR3 runs 15 residues. CDR1 SGHTS and CDR2 YDEGEE come from the germline V gene. The chain's CDR3 is CASSLWASRNGELFF. The CDR3 DNA follows: TGTGCCAGCAGCTTGTGGGCTAGCAGGAACGGGGAGCTGTTTTTT.

The V and J genes are TRBV2 and TRBJ2-5; D unclear. V was trimmed by 2 bases and J by 1 base, leaving 8 bases between them. CDR3 size: 14 residues. Looked up from germline, CDR1 is SNHLY and CDR2 is FYNNEI. The DNA of the CDR3 is TGTGCCAGCAGTGAACAGTCAACCCAAGAGACCCAGTACTTC. This translates into CASSEQSTQETQYF.

V and J are TRBV7-9 and TRBJ2-7, with 9 bases that match TRBD1. The germline CDR1 and CDR2 sequences are SEHNR and FQNEAQ (reference sequence). The trim removed 4 bases at V and 6 bases at J, leaving 7 bases unmatched. The CDR3 runs to 14 residues. The CDR3 DNA reads as TGTGCCAGCAGCTGCCGGGACAGGGCTTGCGAGCAGTACTTC. Amino acid sequence: CASSCRDRACEQYF.

This clone has more than one count but fewer than ten. This sequence joins TRBV6-5 and TRBJ1-2; the match to TRBD1 covers 7 bases. With 6 bases clipped from V and 3 bases from J, the junction kept 4 bases outside the gene matches. The CDR3 has 13 residues. In germline, CDR1 is MNHEY, CDR2 SVGAGI. CDR3 residues: CASSRDSYYGYTF. CDR3 coding DNA: TGTGCCAGCAGCCGGGACAGCTACTATGGCTACACCTTC.

The chain combines TRBV6-1 with TRBJ2-3; TRBD1 matches at 7 bases. Germline V gene data show CDR1 as MNHNS and CDR2 as SASEGT. The CDR3 has 14 amino acids. J lost 1 base, V lost 7 bases, and 5 bases had no gene match. The DNA of the CDR3 is TGTGCCAGCATTAGGACAGGACGCACAGATACGCAGTATTTT. It codes for CASIRTGRTDTQYF.

The chain is built from TRBV19 and TRBJ1-3; 7 bases agree with TRBD1. V lost 9 bases and J lost 3; bases outside the gene matches: 14. This CDR3 is 16 amino acids long. Germline assignment: CDR1 LNHDA and CDR2 SQIVND (reference sequence). The CDR3 nucleotides read TGTGCCAGCCATGACTTGGGACAGCCAGATGGAAACACCATATATTTT. It translates to CASHDLGQPDGNTIYF.

The genes are TRBV5-1 and TRBJ1-2; weak D call: TRBD1 (5 bases). Trimming shortened V by 7 bases and J by 4 bases, and 20 bases separated the two germline ends. Germline V gene lookup returns CDR1 SGHRS and CDR2 YFSETQ. CDR3 length: 15 residues. The CDR3 loop is CASSPGREGIYGYTF. The DNA for the CDR3 is TGCGCCAGCTCCCCGGGCAGGGAAGGGATCTATGGCTACACCTTC. Together with reference TRBV5-1 and TRBJ1-2, the CDR3 gives the full variable domain: KAGVTQTPRYLIKTRGQQVTLSCSPISGHRSVSWYQQTPGQGLQFLFEYFSETQRNKGNFPGRFSGRQFSNSRSEMNVSTLELGDSALYLCASSPGREGIYGYTFGSGTRLTVV.

In regard to this clone: The sample has other DNA sequences that encode this CDR3 too. The V gene is TRBV6-1, the J gene TRBJ1-1, with no clear D. CDR3 length: 13 amino acids. From germline, CDR1 is MNHNS and CDR2 SASEGT. Trimming left V 6 bases short and J 1 base short, with 9 bases between. The CDR3 DNA sequence: TGTGCCAGCAGCATTTACGGGAACACTGAAGCTTTCTTT. Protein sequence: CASSIYGNTEAFF.

V is TRBV4-2 and J is TRBJ1-2; D remains unclear. The V gene's germline CDR1 is LGHNA and CDR2 YNFKEQ. V was cut by 0 bases and J by 5 bases, with 16 bases left in between. The CDR3 is made up of 16 amino acids. The CDR3 sequence is CASSQEVSPSTYGYTF. The CDR3, as DNA: TGTGCCAGCAGCCAAGAAGTTTCACCGTCTACTTATGGCTACACCTTC.

The rearrangement uses TRBV19 and TRBJ2-7, with TRBD1 matching over 9 bases. Unmatched junction bases numbered 8, after V lost 5 bases and J lost 0 bases. CDR3 size: 16 residues. From germline, CDR1 is LNHDA and CDR2 SQIVND (reference sequence). The CDR3 loop reads CASSAGTGFSSYEQYF. CDR3 in DNA: TGTGCCAGTAGTGCGGGGACAGGGTTCAGCTCCTACGAGCAGTACTTC.

This clone was seen only a few times. The chain combines TRBV7-9 with TRBJ2-1; 9 bases are shared with TRBD1. The CDR3 runs to 16 residues. Trimming removed 5 bases from V and 4 bases from J; junction bases left unmatched: 9. Germline CDR1 reads SEHNR; CDR2 reads FQNEAQ (reference sequence). The CDR3 coding sequence is TGTGCCAGCAGCGCCCCAATGGGACAGGGTTACAATGAGCAGTTCTTC. It codes for CASSAPMGQGYNEQFF.

The rearrangement joins TRBV29-1 to TRBJ2-7; TRBD1 might be the D (5 bases). The ends were cut back, 6 bases at V and 7 bases at J, with 16 bases in the middle. Germline values: CDR1 SQVTM, CDR2 ANQGSEA. The CDR3 is 12 amino acids. The CDR3 region is CSVGTRGQEQYF. The DNA of the CDR3 is TGCAGCGTGGGAACAAGGGGCCAGGAGCAGTACTTC.

This clone has just one count. This chain joins TRBV28 and TRBJ1-2; perhaps TRBD1 as D (6 bases). CDR3 length: 14 residues. Trimming removed 5 bases at V and 5 bases at J, with 15 bases between. CDR1 is MDHEN and CDR2 is SYDVKM in the germline V gene. CDR3 nucleotide sequence: TGTGCCAGCAGTCCCTCCGCTACAGGGTATGGCTACACCTTC. Residues: CASSPSATGYGYTF.